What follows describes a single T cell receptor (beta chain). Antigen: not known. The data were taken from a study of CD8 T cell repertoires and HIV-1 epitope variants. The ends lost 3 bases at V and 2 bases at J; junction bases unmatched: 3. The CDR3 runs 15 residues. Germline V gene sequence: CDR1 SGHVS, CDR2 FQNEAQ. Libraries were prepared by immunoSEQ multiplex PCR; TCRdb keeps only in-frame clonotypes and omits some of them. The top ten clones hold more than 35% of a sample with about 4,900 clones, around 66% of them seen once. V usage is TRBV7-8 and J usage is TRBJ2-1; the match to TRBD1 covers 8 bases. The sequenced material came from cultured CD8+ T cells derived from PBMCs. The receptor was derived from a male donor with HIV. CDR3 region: CASSFDRGTYNEQFF. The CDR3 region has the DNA TGTGCCAGCAGCTTCGACAGGGGTACCTACAATGAGCAGTTCTTC.